Shown below are 2 T cell receptor beta chains from a single sample sequenced in a study of blood T cells in healthy people across ages (dated by TCRdb to the mid-2010s). Library preparation used 5' RACE. Sequenced using an Illumina HiSeq 2500. A second PCR of roughly 7 to 11 cycles was performed with a sample-barcoded 5' primer and a J-beta primer mix. TCRdb passed the public sequencing reads through fastp at Q25 and MiXCR, retaining productive beta sequences. Rows with one shared CDR3 protein collapse into an entry with the most common genes and DNA. In this sample the table shows 800,000 or so distinct CDR3 sequences, less than 80% of which occur a single time. The ten largest clonotypes hold 25% to 35% of the sample. Sequencing used blood. The receptors derive from a man aged 25-45 years in good health.

The rearrangement joins TRBV4-3 to TRBJ2-7; D gene uncertain. Trimming took 0 bases from V and 0 from J, leaving 6 bases between them. CDR1 LGHNA and CDR2 YSLEER come from the germline V gene. CDR3 size: 14 residues. The CDR3 DNA sequence: TGCGCCAGCAGCCAAGAGTACAGCTCCTACGAGCAGTACTTC. This gives the protein CASSQEYSSYEQYF.

The gene calls are TRBV11-2 and TRBJ1-2, with D possibly being TRBD1 (5 bases). Germline V gene sequence: CDR1 SGHAT, CDR2 FQNNGV. The CDR3 runs to 14 residues. V was cut by 5 bases and J by 6 bases, with 16 bases left in between. The CDR3 DNA reads TGTGCCAGCAGCGTATGGCAGGGAGTGAATGGCTACACCTTC. The encoded protein is CASSVWQGVNGYTF.